The TCR beta chain described here comes from a study of CD8 T cells in ankylosing spondylitis. Study findings and constraints: A motif of seven or eight highly homologous TCR beta variants was seen as apparently characteristic of ankylosing spondylitis blood. In ankylosing spondylitis patients, matched synovial fluid reportedly showed significant enrichment of disease-linked clones.

Quantitative 5'-RACE with molecular barcodes produced the TCR beta libraries. TCRdb redid the calling of the 5' RACE reads with MiXCR, one entry per CDR3 protein. This sample has 250,000 to 350,000 distinct CDR3 sequences; 8% occur once, and the top ten carry 13% to 15%. This clonotype was recorded many times. Its target is unknown. At one boundary the junction diverges from the germline segment, which might be a read error. The CDR3 covers 16 residues. Germline assignment: CDR1 ENHRY and CDR2 SYGVKD. The specimen was blood, either unsorted or a sorted T cell fraction (not recorded which). The chain joins TRBV10-3 to TRBJ1-3; D possibly corresponds to TRBD1 (5 bases). The receptor's source is a male donor with ankylosing spondylitis. The CDR3 sequence is CASSDGGASAGNTIYF. DNA of the CDR3: TGTGCCAGCAGTGATGGGGGAGCGAGCGCTGGAAACACCATATATTTT.